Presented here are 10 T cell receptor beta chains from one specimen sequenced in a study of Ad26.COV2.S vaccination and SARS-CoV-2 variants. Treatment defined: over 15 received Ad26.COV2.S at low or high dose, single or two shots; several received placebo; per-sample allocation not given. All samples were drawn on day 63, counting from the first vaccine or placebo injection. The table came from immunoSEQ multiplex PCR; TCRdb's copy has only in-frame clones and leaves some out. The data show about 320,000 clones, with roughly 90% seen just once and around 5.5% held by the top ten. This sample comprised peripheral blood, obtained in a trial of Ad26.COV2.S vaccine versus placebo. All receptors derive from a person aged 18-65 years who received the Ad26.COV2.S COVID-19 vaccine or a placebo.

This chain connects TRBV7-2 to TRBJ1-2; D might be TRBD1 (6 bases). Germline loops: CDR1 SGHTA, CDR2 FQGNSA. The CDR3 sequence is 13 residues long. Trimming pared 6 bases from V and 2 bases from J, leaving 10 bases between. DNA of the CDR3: TGTGCCAGCAGACCTACAGGGAACTATGGCTACACCTTC. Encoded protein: CASRPTGNYGYTF.

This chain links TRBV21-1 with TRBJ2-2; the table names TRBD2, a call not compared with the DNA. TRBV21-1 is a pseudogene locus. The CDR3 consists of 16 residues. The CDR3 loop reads CASSKGPGTRRGELFF. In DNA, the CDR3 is TGTGCCAGCAGCAAAGGCCCCGGGACTAGACGCGGGGAGCTGTTTTTT.

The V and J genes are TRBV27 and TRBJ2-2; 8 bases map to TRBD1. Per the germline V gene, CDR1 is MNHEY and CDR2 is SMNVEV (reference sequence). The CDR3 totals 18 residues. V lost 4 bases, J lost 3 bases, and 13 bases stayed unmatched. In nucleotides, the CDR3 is TGTGCCAGCAGTTATATAACAAGTGGACAGGGCGACACCGGGGAGCTGTTTTTT. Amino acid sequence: CASSYITSGQGDTGELFF.

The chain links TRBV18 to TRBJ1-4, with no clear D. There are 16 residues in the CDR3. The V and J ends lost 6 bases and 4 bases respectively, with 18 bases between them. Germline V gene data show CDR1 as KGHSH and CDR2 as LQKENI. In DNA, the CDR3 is TGTGCCAGCTCCCTCCGGGAAGCCCGGGGTAATGAAAAACTGTTTTTT. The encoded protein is CASSLREARGNEKLFF. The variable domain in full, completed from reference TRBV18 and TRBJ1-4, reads NAGVMQNPRHLVRRRGQEARLRCSPMKGHSHVYWYRQLPEEGLKFMVYLQKENIIDESGMPKERFSAEFPKEGPSILRIQQVVRGDSAAYFCASSLREARGNEKLFFGSGTQLSVL.

CDR3 sequence (DNA): TGTGCCAGCAGCTTAGTCCAGGGGGCGGGCTATGGCTACACCTTC. Translating it yields CASSLVQGAGYGYTF. The J gene is TRBJ1-2, the V gene TRBV7-8; 8 positions agree with TRBD1. The CDR3 loop spans 15 amino acids. Germline-derived CDR1 and CDR2 are SGHVS and FQNEAQ. J gave up 4 bases and V 1 base, and 5 bases lay outside the gene matches. Full variable domain (missing parts from reference TRBV7-8 and TRBJ1-2): GAGVSQSPRYKVAKRGQDVALRCDPISGHVSLFWYQQALGQGPEFLTYFQNEAQLDKSGLPSDRFFAERPEGSVSTLKIQRTQQEDSAVYLCASSLVQGAGYGYTFGSGTRLTVV.

The DNA for the CDR3 is TGTGCCAGTAGTTTTTATGGACAGGACTATGGCTACACCTTC. It codes for CASSFYGQDYGYTF. The chain couples TRBV19 to TRBJ1-2, with 7 positions matching TRBD1. CDR3 size: 14 residues. Germline CDR1 LNHDA, CDR2 SQIVND (reference sequence). J was trimmed by 3 bases and V by 5 bases; bases with no gene match: 6.

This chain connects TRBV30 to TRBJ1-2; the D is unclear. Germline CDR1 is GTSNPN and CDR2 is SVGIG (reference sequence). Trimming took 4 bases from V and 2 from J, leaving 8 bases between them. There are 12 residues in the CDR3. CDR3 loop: CAWTGLNYGYTF. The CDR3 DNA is TGTGCCTGGACGGGATTAAACTATGGCTACACCTTC. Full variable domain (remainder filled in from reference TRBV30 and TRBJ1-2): SQTIHQWPATLVQPVGSPLSLECTVEGTSNPNLYWYRQAAGRGLQLLFYSVGIGQISSEVPQNLSASRPQDRQFILSSKKLLLSDSGFYLCAWTGLNYGYTFGSGTRLTVV.

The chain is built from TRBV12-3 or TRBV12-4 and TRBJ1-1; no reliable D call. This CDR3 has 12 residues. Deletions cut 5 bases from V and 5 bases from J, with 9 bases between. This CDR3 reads CASSTRTTEAFF. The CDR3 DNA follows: TGTGCCAGCAGTACGCGCACGACTGAAGCTTTCTTT.

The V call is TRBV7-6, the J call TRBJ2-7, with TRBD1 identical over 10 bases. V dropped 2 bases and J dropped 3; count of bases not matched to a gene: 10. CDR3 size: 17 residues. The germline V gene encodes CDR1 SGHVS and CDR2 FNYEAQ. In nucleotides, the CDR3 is TGTGCCAGCAGCTTAAGGATTCGGGGGACAGGGGACTACGAGCAGTACTTC. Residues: CASSLRIRGTGDYEQYF.

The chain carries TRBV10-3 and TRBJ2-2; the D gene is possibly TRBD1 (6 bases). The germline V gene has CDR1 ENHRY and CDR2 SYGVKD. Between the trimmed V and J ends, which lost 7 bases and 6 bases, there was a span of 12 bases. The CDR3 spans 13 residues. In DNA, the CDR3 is TGTGCCATCAACAGGGATCGCCCCGGGGAGCTGTTTTTT. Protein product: CAINRDRPGELFF.